This T cell receptor beta chain was recorded in a study of T-cell reconstitution after alpha-beta-depleted transplantation in children. The CDR3 spans 15 residues. The germline V gene encodes CDR1 LGHDT and CDR2 YNNKEL (reference sequence). V shed 3 bases, J shed 2 bases, and the junction held 4 bases outside the gene matches. This clonotype has a handful of counts. Construction of the TCRbeta library involved unique molecular identifiers. A single record per CDR3 protein comes from TCRdb applying MiXCR to the PCR reads. The repertoire holds 600,000 to 800,000 distinct CDR3 sequences, under 15% seen once, with approximately 0.8% in the top ten.

The sequenced sample was PBMCs, obtained before TCRalphabeta/CD19-depleted stem cell transplant. The clonotype comes from a girl aged 2 to 10 with congenital amegakaryocytic thrombocytopenia, due to receive a stem cell transplant. This chain uses TRBV3-1 with TRBJ2-1; 7 nucleotides align to TRBD2. The CDR3 loop is CASSHGGSTYNEQFF. The CDR3 bases are TGTGCCAGCAGCCATGGCGGGAGCACCTACAATGAGCAGTTCTTC.